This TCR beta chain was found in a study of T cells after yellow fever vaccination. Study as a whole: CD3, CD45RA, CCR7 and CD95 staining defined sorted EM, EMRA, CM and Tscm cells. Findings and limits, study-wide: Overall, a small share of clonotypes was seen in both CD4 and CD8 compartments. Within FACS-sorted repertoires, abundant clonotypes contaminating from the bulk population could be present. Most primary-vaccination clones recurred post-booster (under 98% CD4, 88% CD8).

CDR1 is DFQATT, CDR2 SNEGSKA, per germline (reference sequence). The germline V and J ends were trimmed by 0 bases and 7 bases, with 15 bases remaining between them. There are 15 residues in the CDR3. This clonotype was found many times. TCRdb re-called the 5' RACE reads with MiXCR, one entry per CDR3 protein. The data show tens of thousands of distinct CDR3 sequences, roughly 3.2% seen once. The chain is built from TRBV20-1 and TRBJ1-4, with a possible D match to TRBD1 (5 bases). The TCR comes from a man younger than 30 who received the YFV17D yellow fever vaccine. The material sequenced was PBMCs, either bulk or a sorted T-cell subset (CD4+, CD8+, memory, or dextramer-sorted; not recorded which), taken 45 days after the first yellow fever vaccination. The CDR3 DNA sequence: TGCAGTGCTAGAGATGCTACAGGCCCTCCTGAAAAACTGTTTTTT. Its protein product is CSARDATGPPEKLFF.